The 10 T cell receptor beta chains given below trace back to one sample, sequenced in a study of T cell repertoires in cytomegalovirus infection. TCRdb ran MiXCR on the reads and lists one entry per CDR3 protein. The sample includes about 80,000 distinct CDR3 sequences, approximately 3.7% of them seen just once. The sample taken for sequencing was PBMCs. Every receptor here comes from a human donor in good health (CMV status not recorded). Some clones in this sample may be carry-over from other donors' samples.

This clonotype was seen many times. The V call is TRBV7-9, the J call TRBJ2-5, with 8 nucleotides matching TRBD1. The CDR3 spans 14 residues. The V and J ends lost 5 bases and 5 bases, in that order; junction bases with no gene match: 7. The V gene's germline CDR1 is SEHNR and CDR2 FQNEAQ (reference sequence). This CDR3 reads CASSPDRVWETQYF. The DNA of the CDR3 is TGTGCCAGCAGCCCGGACAGGGTTTGGGAGACCCAGTACTTC.

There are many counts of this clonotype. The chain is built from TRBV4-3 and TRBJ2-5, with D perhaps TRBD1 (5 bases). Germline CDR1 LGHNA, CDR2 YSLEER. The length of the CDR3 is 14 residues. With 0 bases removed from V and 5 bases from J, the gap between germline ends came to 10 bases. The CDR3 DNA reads TGCGCCAGCAGCCAAGATGGGGCAGGGGAGACCCAGTACTTC. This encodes CASSQDGAGETQYF.

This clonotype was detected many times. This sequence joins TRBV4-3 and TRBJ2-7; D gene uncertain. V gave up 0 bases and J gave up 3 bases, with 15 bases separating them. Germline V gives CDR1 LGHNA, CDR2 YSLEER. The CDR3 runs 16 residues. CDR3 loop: CASSQDWQEINYEQYF. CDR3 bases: TGCGCCAGCAGCCAAGATTGGCAGGAAATCAACTACGAGCAGTACTTC.

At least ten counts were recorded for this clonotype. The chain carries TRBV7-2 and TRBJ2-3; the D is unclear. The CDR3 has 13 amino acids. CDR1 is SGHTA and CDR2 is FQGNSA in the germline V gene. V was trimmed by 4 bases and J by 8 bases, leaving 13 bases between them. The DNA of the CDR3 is TGTGCCAGCAGCTCGTACACTGTGGGTACGCAGTATTTT. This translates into CASSSYTVGTQYF.

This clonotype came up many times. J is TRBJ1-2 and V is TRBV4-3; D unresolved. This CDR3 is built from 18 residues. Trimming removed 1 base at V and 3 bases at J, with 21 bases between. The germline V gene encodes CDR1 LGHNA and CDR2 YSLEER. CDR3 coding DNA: TGCGCCAGCAGCCAAGTCCCCCCCGACGGTCTGGATGACTATGGCTACACCTTC. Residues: CASSQVPPDGLDDYGYTF.

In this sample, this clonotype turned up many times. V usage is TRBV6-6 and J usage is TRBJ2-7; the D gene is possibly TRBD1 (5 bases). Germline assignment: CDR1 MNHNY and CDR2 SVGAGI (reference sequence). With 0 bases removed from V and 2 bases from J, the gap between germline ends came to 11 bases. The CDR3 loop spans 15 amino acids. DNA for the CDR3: TGTGCCAGCAGTTACTCGACAGCCCTGACCTACGAGCAGTACTTC. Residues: CASSYSTALTYEQYF.

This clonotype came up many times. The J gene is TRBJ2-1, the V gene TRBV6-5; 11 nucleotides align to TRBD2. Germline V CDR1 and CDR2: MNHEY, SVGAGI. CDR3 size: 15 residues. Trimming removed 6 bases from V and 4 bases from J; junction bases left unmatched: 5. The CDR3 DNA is TGTGCCAGCAGGAATAGCGGGGGGGAATACAATGAGCAGTTCTTC. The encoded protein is CASRNSGGEYNEQFF.

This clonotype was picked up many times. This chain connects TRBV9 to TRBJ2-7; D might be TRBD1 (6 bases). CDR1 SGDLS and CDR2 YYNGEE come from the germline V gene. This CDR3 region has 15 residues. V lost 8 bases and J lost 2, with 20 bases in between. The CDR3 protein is CASGRGGDGTYEQYF. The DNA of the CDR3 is TGTGCCAGTGGCCGTGGGGGCGACGGGACCTACGAGCAGTACTTC. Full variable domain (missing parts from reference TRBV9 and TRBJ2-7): DSGVTQTPKHLITATGQRVTLRCSPRSGDLSVYWYQQSLDQGLQFLIQYYNGEERAKGNILERFSAQQFPDLHSELNLSSLELGDSALYFCASGRGGDGTYEQYFGPGTRLTVT.

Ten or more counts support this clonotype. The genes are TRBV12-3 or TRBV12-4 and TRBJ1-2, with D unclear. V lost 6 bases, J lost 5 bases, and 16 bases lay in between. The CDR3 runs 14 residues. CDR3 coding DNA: TGTGCCAGCAGCCCCATCTGGGAAGAGTATGGCTACACCTTC. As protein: CASSPIWEEYGYTF.

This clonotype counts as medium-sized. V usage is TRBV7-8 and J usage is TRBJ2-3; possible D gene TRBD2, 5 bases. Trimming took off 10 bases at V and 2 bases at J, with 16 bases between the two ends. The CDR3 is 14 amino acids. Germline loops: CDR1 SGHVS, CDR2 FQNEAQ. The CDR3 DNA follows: TGTGCCACCGCGAGGGAGACCTCCACAGATACGCAGTATTTT. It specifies CATARETSTDTQYF.